This TCR beta chain appears in the sequencing data of a study of cytomegalovirus exposure and HLA in healthy donors. This clone has more than one count but fewer than ten. Its antigen is undetermined. V lost 4 bases and J lost 2; bases outside the gene matches: 5. CDR1 is GTSNPN, CDR2 SVGIG, per germline (reference sequence). This CDR3 has 15 residues. General study points: Specific recognition of CMV antigens was confirmed in vitro for three chains (all CMV-associated). In a later analysis, TCR beta V- and J-gene trimming showed a link to a missense DCLRE1C variant. Accurate prediction of most subjects' HLA-A and HLA-B alleles from TCR beta sequences was reported.

PCR amplification relied on 60 Vbeta primers (plus 13 Jbeta primers). The table came from immunoSEQ multiplex PCR; TCRdb's copy has only in-frame clones and leaves some out. The sample has 150,000 to 200,000 clones, roughly 68% seen once. The sequenced material came from PBMCs. This TCR derives from a man aged 25 to 40 in good health and CMV-seropositive. This sequence joins TRBV30 and TRBJ2-2; TRBD2 matches at 9 bases. The DNA for the CDR3 is TGTGCCTGGACCGGGACTAGCTCAAACACCGGGGAGCTGTTTTTT. Amino acids: CAWTGTSSNTGELFF.